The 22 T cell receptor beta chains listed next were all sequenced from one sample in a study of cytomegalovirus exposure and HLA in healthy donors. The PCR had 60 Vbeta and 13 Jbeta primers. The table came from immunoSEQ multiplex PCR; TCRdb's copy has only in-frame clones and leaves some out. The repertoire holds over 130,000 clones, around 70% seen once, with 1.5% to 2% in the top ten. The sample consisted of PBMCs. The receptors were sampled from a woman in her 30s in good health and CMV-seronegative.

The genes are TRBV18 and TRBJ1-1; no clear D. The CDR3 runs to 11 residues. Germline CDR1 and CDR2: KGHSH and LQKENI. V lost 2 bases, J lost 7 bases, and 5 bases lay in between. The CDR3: CASSPASEAFF. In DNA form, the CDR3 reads TGTGCCAGCTCACCAGCCAGTGAAGCTTTCTTT.

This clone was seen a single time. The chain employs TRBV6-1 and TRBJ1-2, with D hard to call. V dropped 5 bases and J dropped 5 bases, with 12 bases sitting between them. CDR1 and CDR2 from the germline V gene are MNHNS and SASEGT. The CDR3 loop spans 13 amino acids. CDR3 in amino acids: CASSSYATYGYTF. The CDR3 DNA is TGTGCCAGCAGTTCCTACGCAACGTATGGCTACACCTTC.

CDR3 loop: CASSPHSQGEQFF. Here the CDR3 DNA reads TGTGCCAGCAGCCCCCATTCGCAGGGTGAGCAGTTCTTC. The chain couples TRBV9 to TRBJ2-1; weak D call: TRBD1 (5 bases). V was pared by 4 bases and J by 9 bases, with 14 bases between. Germline CDR1 SGDLS, CDR2 YYNGEE. This CDR3 has 13 residues.

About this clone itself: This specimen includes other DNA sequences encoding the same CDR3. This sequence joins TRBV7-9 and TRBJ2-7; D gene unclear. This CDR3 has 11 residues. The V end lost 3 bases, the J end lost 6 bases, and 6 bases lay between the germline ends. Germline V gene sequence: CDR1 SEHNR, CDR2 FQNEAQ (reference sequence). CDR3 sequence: CASSLAAEQYF. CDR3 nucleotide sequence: TGTGCCAGCAGCTTGGCCGCCGAGCAGTACTTC.

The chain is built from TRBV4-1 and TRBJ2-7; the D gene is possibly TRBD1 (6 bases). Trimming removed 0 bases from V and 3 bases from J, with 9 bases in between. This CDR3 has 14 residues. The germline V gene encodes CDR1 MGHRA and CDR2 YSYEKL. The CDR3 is CASSQDDRFYEQYV. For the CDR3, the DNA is TGCGCCAGCAGCCAAGATGACAGGTTCTACGAGCAGTACGTC.

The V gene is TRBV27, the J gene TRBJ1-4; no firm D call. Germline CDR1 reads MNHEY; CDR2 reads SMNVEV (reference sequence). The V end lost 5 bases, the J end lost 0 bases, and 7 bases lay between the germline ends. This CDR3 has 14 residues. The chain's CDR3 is CASSITATNEKLFF. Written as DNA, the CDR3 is TGTGCCAGCAGTATAACAGCAACTAATGAAAAACTGTTTTTT.

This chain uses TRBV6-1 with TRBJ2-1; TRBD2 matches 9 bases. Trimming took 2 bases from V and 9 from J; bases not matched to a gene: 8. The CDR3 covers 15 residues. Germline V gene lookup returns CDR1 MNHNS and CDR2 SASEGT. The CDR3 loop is CASSEMLAGAAEQFF. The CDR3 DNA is TGTGCCAGCAGTGAAATGTTAGCGGGAGCGGCTGAGCAGTTCTTC.

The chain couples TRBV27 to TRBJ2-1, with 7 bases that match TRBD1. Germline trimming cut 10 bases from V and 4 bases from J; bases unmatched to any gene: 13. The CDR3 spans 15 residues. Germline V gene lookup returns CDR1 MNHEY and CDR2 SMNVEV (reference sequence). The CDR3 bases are TGTGCCAACAGAAGGGAACAGGGGAGTTACAATGAGCAGTTCTTC. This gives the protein CANRREQGSYNEQFF.

The DNA of the CDR3 is TGTGCCAGCAGCTATAGCGGGAGTACGGACGAGCAGTACTTC. This encodes CASSYSGSTDEQYF. V is TRBV7-2 and J is TRBJ2-7; 9 positions match TRBD2. Germline lookup yields CDR1 SGHTA and CDR2 FQGNSA. The CDR3 totals 14 residues. The V segment lost 4 bases and the J segment 5 bases; nucleotides outside the gene matches: 6.

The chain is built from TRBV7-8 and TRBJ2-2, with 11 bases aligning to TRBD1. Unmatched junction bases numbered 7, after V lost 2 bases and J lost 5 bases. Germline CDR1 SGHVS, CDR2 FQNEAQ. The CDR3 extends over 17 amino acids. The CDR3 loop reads CASSLPRTGGATGELFF. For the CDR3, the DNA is TGTGCCAGCAGCTTACCCCGGACAGGGGGCGCGACCGGGGAGCTGTTTTTT.

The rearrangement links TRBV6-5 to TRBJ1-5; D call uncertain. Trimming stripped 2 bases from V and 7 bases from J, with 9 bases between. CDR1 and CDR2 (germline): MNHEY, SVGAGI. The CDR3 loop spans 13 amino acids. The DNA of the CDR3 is TGTGCCAGCAGTTACCCCCAGCGGCAGCCCCAGCATTTT. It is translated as CASSYPQRQPQHF.

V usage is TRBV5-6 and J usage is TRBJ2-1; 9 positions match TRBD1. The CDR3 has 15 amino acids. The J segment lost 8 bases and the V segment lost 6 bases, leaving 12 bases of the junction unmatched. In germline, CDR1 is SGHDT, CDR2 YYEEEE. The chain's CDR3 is CASNPDRGNSDEQFF. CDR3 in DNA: TGTGCCAGCAACCCCGACAGGGGGAATAGCGATGAGCAGTTCTTC.

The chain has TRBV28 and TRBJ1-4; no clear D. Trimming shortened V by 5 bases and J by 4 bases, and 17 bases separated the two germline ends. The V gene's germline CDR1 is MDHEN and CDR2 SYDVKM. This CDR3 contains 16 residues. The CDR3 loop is CASSSRFGLVNEKLFF. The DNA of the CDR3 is TGTGCCAGCAGTAGCCGGTTTGGGCTTGTTAATGAAAAACTGTTTTTT.

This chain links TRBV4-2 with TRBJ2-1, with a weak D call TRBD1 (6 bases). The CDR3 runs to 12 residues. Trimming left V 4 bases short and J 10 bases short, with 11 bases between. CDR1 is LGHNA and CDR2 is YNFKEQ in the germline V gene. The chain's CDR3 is CASSLTGSEQFF. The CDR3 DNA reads TGTGCCAGCAGCCTAACAGGGTCCGAGCAGTTCTTC.

CDR3 DNA: TGTGCCAGCATATCCCGGCCAAGCTACTACGAGCAGTACGTC. Its translation: CASISRPSYYEQYV. The V call is TRBV28, the J call TRBJ2-7; D gene ambiguous. The CDR3 runs 14 residues. Trimming removed 7 bases at V and 3 bases at J, with 16 bases between. Germline values: CDR1 MDHEN, CDR2 SYDVKM.

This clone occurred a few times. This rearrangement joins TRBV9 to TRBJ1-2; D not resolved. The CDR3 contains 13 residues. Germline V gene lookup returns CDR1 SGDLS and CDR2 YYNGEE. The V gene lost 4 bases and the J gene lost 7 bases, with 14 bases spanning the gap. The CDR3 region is CASSLVGDTGYTF. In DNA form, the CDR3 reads TGTGCCAGCAGCTTGGTCGGAGATACTGGCTACACCTTC.

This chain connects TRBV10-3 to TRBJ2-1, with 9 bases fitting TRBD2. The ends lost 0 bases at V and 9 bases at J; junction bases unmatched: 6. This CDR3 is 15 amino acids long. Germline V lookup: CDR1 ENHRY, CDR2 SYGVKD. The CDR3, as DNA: TGTGCCATCAGTGAGTCGGGTAGCGGGAGCGGTGAGCAGTTCTTC. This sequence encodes CAISESGSGSGEQFF.

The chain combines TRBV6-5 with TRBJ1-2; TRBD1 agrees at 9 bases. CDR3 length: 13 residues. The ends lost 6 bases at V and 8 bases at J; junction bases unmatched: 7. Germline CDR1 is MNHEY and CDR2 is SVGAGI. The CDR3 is CASSLGQGLGYTF. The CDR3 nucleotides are TGTGCCAGCAGCCTCGGACAGGGGCTCGGCTACACCTTC.

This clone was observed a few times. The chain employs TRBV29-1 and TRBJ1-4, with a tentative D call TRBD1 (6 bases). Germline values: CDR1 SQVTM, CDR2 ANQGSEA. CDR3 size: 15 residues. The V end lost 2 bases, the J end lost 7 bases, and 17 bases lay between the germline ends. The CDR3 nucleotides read TGCAGCGTTGAAATGGGCCATAAAGGGGGTGAAAAACTGTTTTTT. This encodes CSVEMGHKGGEKLFF.

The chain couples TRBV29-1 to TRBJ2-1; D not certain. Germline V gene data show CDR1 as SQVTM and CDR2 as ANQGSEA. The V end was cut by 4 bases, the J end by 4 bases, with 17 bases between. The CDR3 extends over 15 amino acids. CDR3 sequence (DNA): TGCAGCGTTGCGGATCTCGGAGCGTTTTACAATGAGCAGTTCTTC. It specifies CSVADLGAFYNEQFF.

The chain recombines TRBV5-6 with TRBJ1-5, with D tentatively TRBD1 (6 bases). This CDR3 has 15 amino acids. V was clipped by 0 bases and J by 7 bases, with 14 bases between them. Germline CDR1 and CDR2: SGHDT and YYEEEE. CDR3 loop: CASSLGQGYRQPQHF. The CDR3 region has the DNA TGTGCCAGCAGCTTGGGGCAGGGGTATCGCCAGCCCCAGCATTTT.

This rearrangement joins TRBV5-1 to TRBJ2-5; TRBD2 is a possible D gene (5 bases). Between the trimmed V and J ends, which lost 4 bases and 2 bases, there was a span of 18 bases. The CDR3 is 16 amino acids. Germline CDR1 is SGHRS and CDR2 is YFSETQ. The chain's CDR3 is CASSLWSGAPQETQYF. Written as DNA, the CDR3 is TGCGCCAGCAGCCTATGGAGCGGCGCCCCTCAAGAGACCCAGTACTTC.